A selection of T cell receptor beta chains follows, all from one sample in a study of early T cells in non-severe SARS-CoV-2 infection. A single record per CDR3 protein comes from TCRdb applying MiXCR to the 5' RACE reads. Of over 85,000 distinct CDR3 sequences in the sample, roughly 17% are singletons; the top ten hold roughly 1.3%. The specimen was whole blood. The receptors were sampled from an adult who was a healthcare worker with PCR-confirmed SARS-CoV-2 infection or an uninfected control (not recorded which). Each CDR3 is given with its conserved first and last residue. Fields, in order: D gene, V gene, J gene, clone size, CDR3 DNA, CDR3 protein. A D gene is named only where the DNA matches it firmly. The size of a clone is reported for some rows only, either as once, few or many, or as a class for expanded clones.

TRBD2	TRBV20-1	TRBJ2-3	few	TGCAGTGCTCCACCCCGACTAGCGGGGGGGCGAGATACGCAGTATTTT	CSAPPRLAGGRDTQYF
.	TRBV29-1	TRBJ1-1	.	TGCAGCGTTGGGACAGTGTATGGGAGCACTGAAGCTTTCTTT	CSVGTVYGSTEAFF
TRBD1	TRBV2	TRBJ2-4	few	TGTGCCAGCAGTCAGGGGGCCGTAGCCAAAAACATTCAGTACTTC	CASSQGAVAKNIQYF
.	TRBV10-3	TRBJ2-5	.	TGTGCCATCAGTGAGTCGTCGGCGGACGAGACCCAGTACTTC	CAISESSADETQYF
TRBD1	TRBV6-5	TRBJ2-5	.	TGTGCCAGCATCAGAGGGACAGCTCCCGGGGAGACCCAGTACTTC	CASIRGTAPGETQYF
.	TRBV18	TRBJ2-1	.	TGTGCCAGCTCACTCGCCGTAGCGGTCTACAATGAGCAGTTCTTC	CASSLAVAVYNEQFF
.	TRBV9	TRBJ1-4	few	TGTGCCAGCAGCGGCACAACAGGGTTTCGTGAAAAACTGTTTTTT	CASSGTTGFREKLFF
TRBD2	TRBV29-1	TRBJ2-1	few	TGCAGCGTAAGGGAAGCGGGAGGTACCTACAATGAGCAGTTCTTC	CSVREAGGTYNEQFF
.	TRBV5-8	TRBJ2-7	.	TGTGCCAGCAGCTTGGAACCGGCAAGATCCTACGAGCAGTACTTC	CASSLEPARSYEQYF
.	TRBV24-1	TRBJ2-1	.	TGTGCCACCAGTGATGGTGACGGCCAGCAGTTCTTC	CATSDGDGQQFF
.	TRBV5-5	TRBJ2-6	few	TGTGCCAGCAGCCTGGCGGGTACTAATTCTTTCTCTGGGGCCAACGTCCTGACTTTC	CASSLAGTNSFSGANVLTF
TRBD1	TRBV11-2	TRBJ1-2	once	TGTGCCAGCAGCCAACTCCGGGACAGGGGGCGAGGCTACACCTTC	CASSQLRDRGRGYTF
TRBD1	TRBV5-1	TRBJ2-6	.	TGCGCCAGCAGCTTGACCCTGGGACAGGATTACTCTGGGGCCAACGTCCTGACTTTC	CASSLTLGQDYSGANVLTF
.	TRBV19	TRBJ1-2	few	TGTGCCAGTAGTATGAGGGACAACTATGGCTACACCTTC	CASSMRDNYGYTF
.	TRBV5-4	TRBJ2-4	few	TGTGCCAGCAGCTCCGGCGTAGACAGGCTTCGGTTGGGGGCCAAAAACATTCAGTACTTC	CASSSGVDRLRLGAKNIQYF
.	TRBV4-1	TRBJ2-6	few	TGCGCCAGCAGCCAAGGCGTGGTGTACGGGGCCAACGTCCTGACTTTC	CASSQGVVYGANVLTF
TRBD1	TRBV29-1	TRBJ2-1	.	TGCAGCGTTGCGGGACAGGGGTATGATGAGCAGTTCTTC	CSVAGQGYDEQFF
TRBD1	TRBV29-1	TRBJ2-1	many	TGCAGCGTTCACAGGGACAGCAACTACAATGAGCAGTTCTTC	CSVHRDSNYNEQFF
.	TRBV5-6	TRBJ1-1	few	TGTGCCAGCAGCCCCGGAGGCAGCGGGTACACTGAAGCTTTCTTT	CASSPGGSGYTEAFF
.	TRBV27	TRBJ2-4	once	TGTGCCAGCAGTCAACGCCGTTACGGCGGACAGCACCACCCGGTTTCCGTGGAGGACATTCAGTACTTC	CASSQRRYGGQHHPVSVEDIQYF
.	TRBV7-2	TRBJ2-3	.	TGTGCCAGCAGCTTTATAGGGACCTCGAATACGCAGTATTTT	CASSFIGTSNTQYF
.	TRBV19	TRBJ1-5	.	TGTGCCAGTAGTATAGTATTAAATCAGCCCCAGCATTTT	CASSIVLNQPQHF
TRBD1	TRBV28	TRBJ2-2	.	TGTGCCAGCAGTTCGGGACAGGGGGACACCGGGGAGCTGTTTTTT	CASSSGQGDTGELFF
TRBD1	TRBV5-1	TRBJ2-2	.	TGCGCCAGCAGCCCTCGGACAGGGGACGGCACCGGGGAGCTGTTTTTT	CASSPRTGDGTGELFF
.	TRBV7-2	TRBJ1-1	few	TGTGCCAGCAGCTTCGGGGGGGCCATGAACACTGAAGCTTTCTTT	CASSFGGAMNTEAFF
.	TRBV10-1	TRBJ1-1	few	TGCGCCAGCAGTGAGTCGGCGGCAGGGGCCAACATGAACACTGAAGCTTTCTTT	CASSESAAGANMNTEAFF
.	TRBV6-1	TRBJ2-5	few	TGTGCCAGCCATGGGACTTTGAAGACCCAGTACTTC	CASHGTLKTQYF
.	TRBV14	TRBJ2-1	.	TGTGCCAGCAGCCAAGGGATCCAGTACTACTCCTACAATGAGCAGTTCTTC	CASSQGIQYYSYNEQFF
.	TRBV11-2	TRBJ1-1	.	TGTGCCAGCAGCTTACCCCCGCGGTCCGAAGCTTTCTTT	CASSLPPRSEAFF
TRBD2	TRBV9	TRBJ2-7	.	TGTGCCAGCAGCGTAGCGCCTAGCGGCTCCTACGAGCAGTACTTC	CASSVAPSGSYEQYF
TRBD1	TRBV29-1	TRBJ1-1	.	TGCAGCGTTGCAAGGACAGGGGAGGGCACTGAAGCTTTCTTT	CSVARTGEGTEAFF
.	TRBV28	TRBJ2-2	few	TGTGCCAGCAGTTTAAACTACAACACCGGGGAGCTGTTTTTT	CASSLNYNTGELFF
TRBD2	TRBV19	TRBJ2-5	.	TGTGCCAGTAACAACTGGGGGCGGGGGGGCCCAGAGACCCAGTACTTC	CASNNWGRGGPETQYF
.	TRBV5-4	TRBJ2-1	.	TGTGCCAGCAGCCCCCTCGACTCAAGTGAGCAGTTCTTC	CASSPLDSSEQFF
.	TRBV7-9	TRBJ2-7	.	TGTGCCAGCAGCTTTGGGGGGCCCGAGCAGTACTTC	CASSFGGPEQYF
.	TRBV28	TRBJ2-2	.	TGTGCCAGCAGTCTCTTTAGGTCCACCGGGGAGCTGTTTTTT	CASSLFRSTGELFF
TRBD1	TRBV28	TRBJ1-2	few	TGTGCCAGCAGTTGGGGGACAGAAGGTTATGGCTACACCTTC	CASSWGTEGYGYTF
.	TRBV7-2	TRBJ2-3	.	TGTGCCAGCAGCCTTTATCATTTGGATACGCAGTATTTT	CASSLYHLDTQYF
.	TRBV7-9	TRBJ1-2	few	TGTGCCAGCAGCTTAGCGCTCCCGGGGGGCTACACCTTC	CASSLALPGGYTF
.	TRBV5-1	TRBJ2-7	many	TGCGCCAGCAGCTCGGGGTTCGAGCAGTACTTC	CASSSGFEQYF
.	TRBV21-1	TRBJ1-2	many	TGTGCCAGCAGCACCCAGACAGGGAGGGATGGCTACACCTTC	CASSTQTGRDGYTF
.	TRBV13	TRBJ1-5	few	TGTGCCAGCAGCTTTGGCCTCAATCAGCCCCAGCATTTT	CASSFGLNQPQHF
TRBD2	TRBV12-3/TRBV12-4	TRBJ2-5	few	TGTGCCAGCAGCTCCGGACTAGCGGGGGAAGAGACCCAGTACTTC	CASSSGLAGEETQYF
.	TRBV5-6	TRBJ2-5	.	TGTGCCAGCAGTTTAGAGGGGGGGATGGAGACCCAGTACTTC	CASSLEGGMETQYF
.	TRBV20-1	TRBJ1-3	many	TGCAGTGCTAGTAACAGGGTTGCTGGAAACACCATATATTTT	CSASNRVAGNTIYF
TRBD1	TRBV5-1	TRBJ1-6	few	TGCGCCAGCAGCTTCGGCCAAGAGACAGGGAACAATTCACCCCTCCACTTT	CASSFGQETGNNSPLHF
.	TRBV18	TRBJ2-1	.	TGTGCCAGCTCAAGGACAGCTAACTACAATGAGCAGTTCTTC	CASSRTANYNEQFF
.	TRBV20-1	TRBJ1-5	.	TGCAGTGCTCGTACCACAACAGGCCCTAACCAGCCCCAGCATTTT	CSARTTTGPNQPQHF
.	TRBV4-2	TRBJ1-2	.	TGTGCCAGCAGCCGAGGGGCCGATGATCCTAACTATGGCTACACCTTC	CASSRGADDPNYGYTF
TRBD2	TRBV7-9	TRBJ2-1	.	TGTGCCAGCAGCAAGATCCCGGGACTAGCGGGGGACAATGAGCAGTTCTTC	CASSKIPGLAGDNEQFF
.	TRBV7-9	TRBJ1-4	.	TGTGCCAGCAGCCTAATAGTGGGGGGCCTCGATGAAAAACTGTTTTTT	CASSLIVGGLDEKLFF
.	TRBV28	TRBJ1-5	.	TGTGCCAGCAGATCGGGGTTCAATCAGCCCCAGCATTTT	CASRSGFNQPQHF
TRBD1	TRBV4-3	TRBJ1-6	.	TGCGCCAGCAGCCACTCGACAGGGGGAGGAAATTCACCCCTCCACTTT	CASSHSTGGGNSPLHF
TRBD2	TRBV7-2	TRBJ2-3	few	TGTGCCAGCAGCTTTCCGCGACTAGCGGGAGAGGGGCATCCAGATACGCAGTATTTT	CASSFPRLAGEGHPDTQYF